The TCR beta chain described here comes from a study of T cell responses to AZD1222 COVID-19 vaccine. Study-level background: Pooled in the analysis were second doses at about 4 or about 12 weeks.

Of note for this clone: As yet, its antigen is unknown.

CDR3 length equals 18 residues. V was shortened by 4 bases and J by 0 bases, with 16 bases between the two germline ends. Germline CDR1 reads SGHTA; CDR2 reads FQGTGA. TCRdb's table, derived via immunoSEQ multiplex PCR, lists solely in-frame clones and lacks some. The sample yields approximately 130,000 clones, roughly 90% seen once. General study points: AZD1222 recipients seropositive at baseline numbered only five to seven. Donor demographics were predominantly white British with a female majority; clonal diversity may be underestimated.

V and J are TRBV7-3 and TRBJ2-6; D possibly corresponds to TRBD1 (6 bases). This material consisted of peripheral blood, taken on day 0 of AZD1222 vaccination. The receptor's source is an adult in good health. The CDR3 DNA is TGTGCCAGCAGCTCCTCCGGGACACCCCGCTCTGGGGCCAACGTCCTGACTTTC. Protein product: CASSSSGTPRSGANVLTF.